Presented here are 18 T cell receptor beta chains from one specimen sequenced in a study of cytomegalovirus exposure and HLA in healthy donors. This table comes from immunoSEQ multiplex PCR, and its TCRdb copy is limited to in-frame clones, with some not included. The repertoire holds 250,000 to 400,000 clones, with 88% as singletons. Sequenced input: PBMCs. The receptor set was obtained from a man under 40 in good health and CMV-seronegative.

This clone was observed once. The V and J genes are TRBV5-1 and TRBJ2-2; 8 bases match TRBD2. The trim removed 2 bases at V and 0 bases at J, leaving 9 bases unmatched. In germline, CDR1 is SGHRS, CDR2 YFSETQ. The CDR3 is 18 residues long. CDR3 residues: CASSLRLAGPPNTGELFF. CDR3 coding DNA: TGCGCCAGCAGCTTAAGGTTAGCGGGGCCTCCGAACACCGGGGAGCTGTTTTTT.

This chain joins TRBV18 and TRBJ2-2; 9 bases agree with TRBD1. Germline CDR1 and CDR2: KGHSH and LQKENI. V lost 0 bases to trimming and J lost 3 bases; unmatched junction nucleotides: 5. The CDR3 is 17 amino acids. The CDR3 protein is CASSPPTNRGHTGELFF. The CDR3 nucleotides are TGTGCCAGCTCACCACCAACTAACAGGGGGCACACCGGGGAGCTGTTTTTT.

V and J are TRBV19 and TRBJ2-1, with D perhaps TRBD1 (6 bases). CDR1 LNHDA and CDR2 SQIVND come from the germline V gene (reference sequence). There are 14 residues in the CDR3. V lost 5 bases and J 6 bases, leaving 14 bases between the germline ends. The CDR3 DNA sequence: TGTGCCAGTAGTCCGGGCCAAGGGGGCAATGAGCAGTTCTTC. Translated, it gives CASSPGQGGNEQFF.

The CDR3 coding sequence is TGTGCTAGTGGTTCGGCTGGGACAGGGAGTGGCTACACCTTC. Its protein is CASGSAGTGSGYTF. This chain uses TRBV12-5 with TRBJ1-2; 9 nucleotides match TRBD1. Germline trimming cut 4 bases from V and 7 bases from J; bases unmatched to any gene: 7. The CDR3 runs to 14 residues. Looked up from germline, CDR1 is LGHNT and CDR2 is FRNRAP.

This clone has only one observation. The chain employs TRBV5-1 and TRBJ2-1, with 10 nucleotides matching TRBD2. The CDR3 is 16 residues long. The trim removed 0 bases at V and 7 bases at J, leaving 7 bases unmatched. CDR1 is SGHRS, CDR2 YFSETQ, per germline. The CDR3, as DNA: TGCGCCAGCAGCTTGGTGGTAGCGGGGGGCATGAATGAGCAGTTCTTC. Protein product: CASSLVVAGGMNEQFF.

J is TRBJ2-7 and V is TRBV19; the match to TRBD2 covers 7 bases. Per germline, CDR1 LNHDA and CDR2 SQIVND (reference sequence). The CDR3 has 13 amino acids. V was clipped by 4 bases and J by 2 bases; unmatched bases: 2. Here the CDR3 reads CASSTGLAYEQYF. The CDR3 nucleotides read TGTGCCAGTAGTACTGGACTAGCCTACGAGCAGTACTTC.

The gene calls are TRBV11-2 and TRBJ1-2; D is unclear. In germline, CDR1 is SGHAT, CDR2 FQNNGV. CDR3 length equals 15 residues. Trimming took 4 bases from V and 6 from J, leaving 18 bases between them. The CDR3 loop reads CASSSNAFPGNGYTF. CDR3 nucleotide sequence: TGTGCCAGCAGCTCAAACGCCTTCCCGGGTAATGGCTACACCTTC.

DNA of the CDR3: TGTGCCAGCAGTTTGTTCGGCACAGATACGCAGTATTTT. Its translation: CASSLFGTDTQYF. The V and J genes are TRBV27 and TRBJ2-3; D is unclear. Trimming pared 3 bases from V and 1 base from J, leaving 5 bases between. The CDR3 is made up of 13 amino acids. The germline V gene has CDR1 MNHEY and CDR2 SMNVEV (reference sequence).

The gene calls are TRBV19 and TRBJ1-5; a possible D gene is TRBD1 (5 bases). This CDR3 contains 15 residues. Germline V gene sequence: CDR1 LNHDA, CDR2 SQIVND (reference sequence). V lost 5 bases, J lost 0 bases, and 11 bases lay in between. The CDR3 spells CASSGGDYSNQPQHF. The DNA of the CDR3 is TGTGCCAGTAGTGGGGGGGACTATAGCAATCAGCCCCAGCATTTT.

This clone was seen a handful of times. This sequence joins TRBV19 and TRBJ1-6, with D uncertain. Trimming cost V 7 bases and J 8 bases, with 12 bases left between them. In germline, CDR1 is LNHDA, CDR2 SQIVND (reference sequence). There are 13 residues in the CDR3. CDR3 sequence reads: CASNKSGYSPLHF. DNA for the CDR3: TGTGCCAGTAATAAAAGCGGATATTCACCCCTCCACTTT.

The chain has TRBV18 and TRBJ2-7, with 7 bases matching TRBD1. The V gene's germline CDR1 is KGHSH and CDR2 LQKENI. Losses at the gene ends were 6 bases for V and 3 bases for J; bases not matched to a gene: 5. This CDR3 is built from 13 residues. The CDR3 coding sequence is TGTGCCAGCTCCGACAGGGAGCTCTACGAGCAGTACTTC. Its translation: CASSDRELYEQYF.

This chain joins TRBV30 and TRBJ2-2, with D perhaps matching TRBD2 (6 bases). The CDR3 has 17 amino acids. Looked up from germline, CDR1 is GTSNPN and CDR2 is SVGIG (reference sequence). V was clipped by 3 bases and J by 5 bases, with 22 bases between them. CDR3 DNA: TGTGCCTGGAGGCACCCCCACGCGGGAAGGGCGACCGGGGAGCTGTTTTTT. Encoded protein: CAWRHPHAGRATGELFF.

V gene TRBV19 combines with J gene TRBJ2-1; 9 bases fit TRBD1. V was clipped by 3 bases and J by 15 bases; unmatched bases: 12. Germline CDR1 reads LNHDA; CDR2 reads SQIVND (reference sequence). The length of the CDR3 is 14 residues. CDR3 amino acids: CASSINLRDRETFF. The CDR3 region has the DNA TGTGCCAGTAGTATTAATTTAAGGGACAGGGAGACGTTCTTC.

This chain uses TRBV30 with TRBJ2-7, with TRBD2 as a possible D gene (6 bases). V lost 8 bases and J 5 bases, leaving 7 bases between the germline ends. Germline CDR1 GTSNPN, CDR2 SVGIG (reference sequence). The CDR3 consists of 9 residues. The CDR3 loop reads CAGGDEQYF. CDR3 sequence (DNA): TGTGCCGGCGGGGACGAGCAGTACTTC. Full variable domain (outside the CDR3, taken from reference TRBV30 and TRBJ2-7): SQTIHQWPATLVQPVGSPLSLECTVEGTSNPNLYWYRQAAGRGLQLLFYSVGIGQISSEVPQNLSASRPQDRQFILSSKKLLLSDSGFYLCAGGDEQYFGPGTRLTVT.

V is TRBV5-1 and J is TRBJ2-3; 7 nucleotides line up with TRBD2. This CDR3 contains 19 residues. With V trimmed by 7 bases and J by 0 bases, 20 bases remained unmatched. From germline, CDR1 is SGHRS and CDR2 YFSETQ. CDR3: CASQLEGGGGSTSTDTQYF. In nucleotides, the CDR3 is TGCGCCAGCCAGTTGGAGGGTGGCGGGGGATCGACTAGCACAGATACGCAGTATTTT.

This chain uses TRBV10-2 with TRBJ1-1; no definite D call. CDR3 length: 11 amino acids. V dropped 7 bases and J dropped 4 bases, with 7 bases sitting between them. The germline V gene encodes CDR1 WSHSY and CDR2 SAAADI. The CDR3 region is CASNTGTEAFF. CDR3 DNA: TGCGCCAGCAACACGGGCACTGAAGCTTTCTTT.

The rearrangement joins TRBV7-2 to TRBJ1-3; 10 bases are a match to TRBD1. The junction had 2 bases not matched to a gene; V was cut back by 5 bases and J by 4 bases. The CDR3 spans 14 residues. Per germline, CDR1 SGHTA and CDR2 FQGNSA. The CDR3 coding sequence is TGTGCCAGCAGCCGACAGGGGGCCGGAAACACCATATATTTT. The encoded protein is CASSRQGAGNTIYF.

The rearrangement links TRBV2 to TRBJ2-3; TRBD2 matches 10 bases. With 8 bases clipped from V and 5 bases from J, the junction kept 4 bases outside the gene matches. Germline loops: CDR1 SNHLY, CDR2 FYNNEI. This CDR3 comprises 13 residues. The CDR3 spells CASPQRGGDTQYF. In nucleotides, the CDR3 is TGTGCCAGCCCGCAGCGGGGGGGAGATACGCAGTATTTT.